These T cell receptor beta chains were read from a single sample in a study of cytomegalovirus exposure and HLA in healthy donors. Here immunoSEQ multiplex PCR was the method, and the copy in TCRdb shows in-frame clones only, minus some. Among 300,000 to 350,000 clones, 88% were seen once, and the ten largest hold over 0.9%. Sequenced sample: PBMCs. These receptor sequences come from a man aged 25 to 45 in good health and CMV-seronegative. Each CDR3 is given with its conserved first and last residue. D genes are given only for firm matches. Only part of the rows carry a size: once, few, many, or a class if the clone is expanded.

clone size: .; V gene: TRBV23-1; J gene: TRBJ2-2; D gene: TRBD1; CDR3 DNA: TGCGCCAGCAGTCAACCAACCTGGGACAGGGGTCATTGTTCCGGGGAGCTGTTTTTT; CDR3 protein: CASSQPTWDRGHCSGELFF
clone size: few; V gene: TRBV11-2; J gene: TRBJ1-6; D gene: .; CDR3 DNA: TGTGCCAGCAGCTTAAATAGGGGGAATTCACCCCTCCACTTT; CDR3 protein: CASSLNRGNSPLHF
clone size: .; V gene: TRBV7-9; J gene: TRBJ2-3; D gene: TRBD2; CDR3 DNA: TGTGCCAGCAGCCCTGGACTAGCGGGAGGCACAGATACGCAGTATTTT; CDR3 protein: CASSPGLAGGTDTQYF
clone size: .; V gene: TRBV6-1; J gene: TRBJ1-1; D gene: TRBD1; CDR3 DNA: TGTGCCAGCAGGTTCGGGACAGGGGAAACTGAAGCTTTCTTT; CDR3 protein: CASRFGTGETEAFF
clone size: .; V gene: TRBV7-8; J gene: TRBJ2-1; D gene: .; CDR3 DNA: TGTGCCAGCAGCTTAGCGCCGGTGACTAGTACCAACAATGAGCAGTTCTTC; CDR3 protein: CASSLAPVTSTNNEQFF
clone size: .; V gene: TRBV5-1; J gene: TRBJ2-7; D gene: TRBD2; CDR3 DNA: TGCGCCAGCAGCCTCGGTGGCAACGGGGGGAGGGAGCAGTACTTC; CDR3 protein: CASSLGGNGGREQYF
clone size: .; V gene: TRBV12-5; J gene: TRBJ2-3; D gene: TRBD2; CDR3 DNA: TGTGCTAGTGGCCCCGGACTAGCCCAGGGTCCAGATACGCAGTATTTT; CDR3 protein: CASGPGLAQGPDTQYF
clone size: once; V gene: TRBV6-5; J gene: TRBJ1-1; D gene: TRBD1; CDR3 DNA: TGTGCCAGCAGTTACGAGACAGGGGGCACTGAAGCTTTCTTT; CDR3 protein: CASSYETGGTEAFF
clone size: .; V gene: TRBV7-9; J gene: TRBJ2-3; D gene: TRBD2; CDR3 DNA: TGTGCCAGCAGCTTAGCTCCGGGGGGAGCTACAGATACGCAGTATTTT; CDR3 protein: CASSLAPGGATDTQYF
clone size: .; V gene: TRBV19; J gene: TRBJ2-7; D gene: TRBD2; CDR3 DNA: TGTGCCAGTAGTCCGCCGGTGGGGCGGGGGAGCAGCTCCTACGAGCAGTACTTC; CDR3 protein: CASSPPVGRGSSSYEQYF
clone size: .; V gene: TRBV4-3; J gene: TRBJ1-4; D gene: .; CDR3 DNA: TGCGCCAGCAGCCAAGGGACAGAGCTCCCTTCAACTAATGAAAAACTGTTTTTT; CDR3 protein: CASSQGTELPSTNEKLFF
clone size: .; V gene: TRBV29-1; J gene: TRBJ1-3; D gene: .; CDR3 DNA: TGCAGCGGTGGACAGTTCTCTGGAAACACCATATATTTT; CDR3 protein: CSGGQFSGNTIYF
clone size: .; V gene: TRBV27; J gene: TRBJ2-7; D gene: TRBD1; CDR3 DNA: TGTGCCAGCAGCCCCAGGGGGCGCGGGGACGAGCAGTACTTC; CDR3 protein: CASSPRGRGDEQYF
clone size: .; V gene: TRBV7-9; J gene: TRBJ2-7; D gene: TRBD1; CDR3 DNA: TGTGCCAGCAGCTTAGTTGGGACAGCCTACGAGCAGTACTTC; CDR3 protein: CASSLVGTAYEQYF
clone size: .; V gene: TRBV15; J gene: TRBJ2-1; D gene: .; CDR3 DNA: TGTGCCACCAGCAGTAACGCGGCAGGGAGGACACCCATCTCCTACAATGAGCAGTTCTTC; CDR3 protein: CATSSNAAGRTPISYNEQFF
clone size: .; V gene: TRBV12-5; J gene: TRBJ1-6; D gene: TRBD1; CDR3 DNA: TGTGCTAGTGGTTTGGAGCCGGGACAGACGAATTCACCCCTCCACTTT; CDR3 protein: CASGLEPGQTNSPLHF
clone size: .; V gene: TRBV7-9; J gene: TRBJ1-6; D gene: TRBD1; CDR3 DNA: TGTGCCAGCAGCCTCATCCCGGGACAGAATTCACCCCTCCACTTT; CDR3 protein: CASSLIPGQNSPLHF